What follows is one T cell receptor (beta chain) and its context. Its antigen is not identified. This record comes from a study of cytomegalovirus exposure and HLA in healthy donors. The study ran its PCR with 60 Vbeta and 13 Jbeta primers. Authors' data handling: As a later analysis found, there were 70 million to 100 million unique TCR beta chains, of which 8.5 million to 14 million were shared. The repertoire was sequenced with immunoSEQ multiplex PCR; TCRdb's copy has only in-frame clones and lacks some. The DNA was the basis for D and trimming; V, J and clone size are from that table. The sample records about 160,000 clones, roughly 77% being singletons. V gave up 1 base and J gave up 2 bases; unmatched junction bases: 11. Germline values: CDR1 SGHAT, CDR2 FQDESV (reference sequence). This CDR3 has 18 amino acids. General study results and limits: TCR beta sequences reportedly predicted most subjects' HLA-A and HLA-B alleles accurately. The Asian-associated ancestry cluster reportedly had fewer N-insertions than the approximately 670-donor mean in a later analysis. Researchers reported in a later analysis that common viral pathogens appeared linked to several top clusters.

The sequence was obtained from a woman aged 45-65 years in good health and CMV-seropositive. Specimen: PBMCs. The chain carries TRBV11-1 and TRBJ1-3, with 7 bases identical to TRBD1. CDR3 region: CASSLDPGGLLAGNTIYF. The CDR3 DNA sequence: TGTGCCAGCAGCTTAGATCCAGGGGGGCTGCTCGCTGGAAACACCATATATTTT. Full variable domain (remainder filled in from reference TRBV11-1 and TRBJ1-3): EAEVAQSPRYKITEKSQAVAFWCDPISGHATLYWYRQILGQGPELLVQFQDESVVDDSQLPKDRFSAERLKGVDSTLKIQPAELGDSAMYLCASSLDPGGLLAGNTIYFGEGSWLTVV.